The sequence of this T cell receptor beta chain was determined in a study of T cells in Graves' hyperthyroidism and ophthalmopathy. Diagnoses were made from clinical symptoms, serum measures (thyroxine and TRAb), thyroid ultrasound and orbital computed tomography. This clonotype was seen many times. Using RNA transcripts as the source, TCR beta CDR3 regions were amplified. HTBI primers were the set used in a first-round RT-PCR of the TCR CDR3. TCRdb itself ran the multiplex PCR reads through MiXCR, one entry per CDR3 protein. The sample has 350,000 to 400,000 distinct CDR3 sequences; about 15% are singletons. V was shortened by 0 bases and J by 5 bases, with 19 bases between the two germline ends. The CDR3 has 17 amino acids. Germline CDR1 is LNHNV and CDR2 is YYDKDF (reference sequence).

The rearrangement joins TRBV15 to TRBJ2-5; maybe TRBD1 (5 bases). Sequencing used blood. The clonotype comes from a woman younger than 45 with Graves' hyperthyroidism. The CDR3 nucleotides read TGTGCCACCAGCAGAGATGAAGCAGACAACAGGCCGGAGACCCAGTACTTC. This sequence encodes CATSRDEADNRPETQYF.